The following is a T cell receptor (beta chain) sequence with its context. The record originates from a study of cytomegalovirus exposure and HLA in healthy donors. Germline CDR1 and CDR2: SGHTA and FQGNSA. This CDR3 spans 15 amino acids. V shed 3 bases and J shed 2 bases, with 10 bases lying between them. The primer mix had 60 Vbeta and 13 Jbeta primers. TCRdb keeps only in-frame clones here, not all; method: immunoSEQ multiplex PCR. This sample has approximately 140,000 clones, with 70% to 90% found just once. Sequencing input: PBMCs. V is TRBV7-2 and J is TRBJ2-2; possible D gene TRBD2, 6 bases. This TCR was recovered from a boy under 18 in good health and CMV-seronegative. The CDR3 DNA is TGTGCCAGCAGCTTCGCACTAGCTAACACCGGGGAGCTGTTTTTT. Protein product: CASSFALANTGELFF.